This is a list of T cell receptor beta chains from one sample in a study of T-cell reconstitution after alpha-beta-depleted transplantation in children. TCRdb independently ran MiXCR on the PCR reads; one entry per CDR3 protein. The table has approximately 640,000 distinct CDR3 sequences, over 15% seen once; the top ten hold 1.1%. This sample comprised PBMCs from the stem cell graft donor, obtained from the stem cell graft. The receptors derive from a human donor who donated a stem cell graft to a child with acute myeloid leukemia. The CDR3 runs from the conserved cysteine through the conserved F or W.

j_gene,v_gene,CDR3aa
TRBJ2-1,TRBV7-2,CASSLGARGEQFF
TRBJ2-2,TRBV20-1,CSATSGADTGELFF
TRBJ2-7,TRBV28,CASSLPGHQNEQYF
TRBJ1-2,TRBV12-3/TRBV12-4,CASSFPLLGNGYTF
TRBJ2-1,TRBV6-2/TRBV6-3,CASSYRGQSSYNEQFF
TRBJ2-7,TRBV7-9,CASTRLGGENEQYF
TRBJ2-7,TRBV4-1,CASSLLVAALDEQYF
TRBJ1-1,TRBV20-1,CSARRTPNTEAFF
TRBJ2-5,TRBV5-6,CASSSLTGGPETQYF
TRBJ2-1,TRBV4-1,CASSRGSSYNEQFF
TRBJ2-5,TRBV7-3,CASSQRDREVGGETQYF
TRBJ2-3,TRBV24-1,CATSDPSLSTDTQYF
TRBJ2-7,TRBV14,CASSRVSYEQYF
TRBJ2-5,TRBV2,CASSETVEETQYF
TRBJ2-1,TRBV28,CASSSPGTGLYNEQFF
TRBJ2-1,TRBV10-3,CAISDGDNEQFF
TRBJ1-2,TRBV7-9,CASIRTPTGATNYGYTF
TRBJ1-1,TRBV13,CASSVGRALDTEAFF
TRBJ2-7,TRBV12-3/TRBV12-4,CASSFVAGGTYEQYF
TRBJ1-1,TRBV28,CASSSPFTEAFF
TRBJ1-6,TRBV12-3/TRBV12-4,CASSSGNSPLHF
TRBJ1-1,TRBV5-1,CASSFPQQNTEAFF
TRBJ1-6,TRBV5-6,CACSENAGMPLHF
TRBJ2-5,TRBV9,CASSADDRGIKETQYF
TRBJ2-5,TRBV29-1,CSADRESSETQYF
TRBJ2-1,TRBV28,CASSSGGGDHNEQFF
TRBJ2-5,TRBV20-1,CSARGVLLTSGGQYQETQYF
TRBJ1-2,TRBV20-1,CSARSLPLGGYTF
TRBJ2-5,TRBV5-1,CASSLGQPSGETQYF
TRBJ2-1,TRBV15,CATSRETSGVWNNEQFF
TRBJ1-1,TRBV29-1,CSVQQGNTEAFF
TRBJ1-2,TRBV20-1,CSAGTGKDGYTF
TRBJ2-3,TRBV12-3/TRBV12-4,CASSLKVFPQYF
TRBJ1-1,TRBV12-3/TRBV12-4,CASSFGTGGMNTEAFF
TRBJ1-3,TRBV20-1,CSARDSADSGNAIYF
TRBJ1-1,TRBV20-1,CSTWDRRMNTEAFF
TRBJ2-3,TRBV5-1,CASRSTPTSTDTQYF
TRBJ1-2,TRBV5-8,CASSLTGTDGYTF
TRBJ2-1,TRBV20-1,CSAQPGQGDYNEQFF
TRBJ1-1,TRBV20-1,CSADRVRNTEAFF
TRBJ2-2,TRBV12-3/TRBV12-4,CASSSLGGTGELFF
TRBJ2-7,TRBV12-3/TRBV12-4,CASSLGFGIYEQYF
TRBJ1-1,TRBV4-3,CASSQEPTGVENTEAFF
TRBJ2-7,TRBV15,CATSRDRDTHEQYF
TRBJ2-3,TRBV12-3/TRBV12-4,CASTMAGTGGDTQYF
TRBJ2-5,TRBV2,CASSEPGTAGVPEETQYF
TRBJ2-1,TRBV6-1,CASGRGGPNEQFF
TRBJ1-2,TRBV10-3,CAISEAIFRGYTF